This T cell receptor (beta chain) was sequenced in a study of blood T cell repertoires in COVID-19. In this sample, this clone turned up a few times. Clones were sequenced by immunoSEQ multiplex PCR, and TCRdb holds only the in-frame ones, with some missing. The table includes 200,000 to 250,000 clones, over 75% detected once. In germline, CDR1 is GTSNPN, CDR2 SVGIG (reference sequence). V gave up 0 bases and J gave up 5 bases; unmatched junction bases: 31. CDR3 length: 24 residues. The genes are TRBV30 and TRBJ2-5; 12 bases are a match to TRBD2. The sequence was obtained from a man aged 35 to 55 with active or convalescent COVID-19. What was sequenced was peripheral blood. The CDR3: CAWSVKQKLILAGGLSLVRETQYF. CDR3 bases: TGTGCCTGGAGTGTAAAACAAAAGCTCATACTAGCGGGGGGTCTCTCTCTCGTCAGGGAGACCCAGTACTTC.